The present T cell receptor (beta chain) was sequenced within a study of T-cell reconstitution after alpha-beta-depleted transplantation in children. This clonotype was detected a few times. Its antigen is unidentified. Overall study findings and caveats: One year post-transplant, T-cell counts and diversity were largely derived from T cells produced anew. By about two months after transplant, alpha-beta T cells reportedly arose from several hundred graft clones that had expanded.

Construction of the TCRbeta library involved unique molecular identifiers. TCRdb re-analysed the PCR reads in MiXCR, keeping a single row per CDR3 protein. Of approximately 650,000 distinct CDR3 sequences in the sample, about 12% were seen once. This material consisted of PBMCs, taken before TCRalphabeta/CD19-depleted stem cell transplant. The TCR sequence derives from a girl aged 2 to 9 with congenital amegakaryocytic thrombocytopenia, due to receive a stem cell transplant.

In nucleotides, the CDR3 is TGTGCCACCAGTGCCGCCCTGCCTAGCGGGAGTGGTAATGAGCAGTTCTTC. Translation: CATSAALPSGSGNEQFF. The J gene is TRBJ2-1, the V gene TRBV24-1; 10 bases align to TRBD2. Germline V gene sequence: CDR1 KGHDR, CDR2 SFDVKD. V trimming: 5 bases; J trimming: 7 bases; junction bases outside the gene matches: 13. The CDR3 is made up of 17 amino acids.